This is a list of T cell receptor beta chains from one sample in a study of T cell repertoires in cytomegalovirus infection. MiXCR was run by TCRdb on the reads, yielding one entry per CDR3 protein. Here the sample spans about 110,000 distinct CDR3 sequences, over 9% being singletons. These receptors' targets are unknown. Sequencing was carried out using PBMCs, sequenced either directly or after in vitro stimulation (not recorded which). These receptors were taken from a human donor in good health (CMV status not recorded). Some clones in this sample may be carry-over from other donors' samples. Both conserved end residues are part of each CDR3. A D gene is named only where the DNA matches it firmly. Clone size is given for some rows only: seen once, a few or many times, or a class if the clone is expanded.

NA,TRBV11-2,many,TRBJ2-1,TGTGCCAGCAGCTTAGGGGGGAGGCCCTCCTACAATGAGCAGTTCTTC,CASSLGGRPSYNEQFF
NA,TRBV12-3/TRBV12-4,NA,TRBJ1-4,TGTGCCAGCACCCGGAGGGGGGGCGAGGGTGAAAAACTGTTTTTT,CASTRRGGEGEKLFF
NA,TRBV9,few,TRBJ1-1,TGTGCCAGCAGCGTATTCCCGGGTGGTGAGACTGAAGCTTTCTTT,CASSVFPGGETEAFF
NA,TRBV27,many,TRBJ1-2,TGTGCCAGCAGTTTATCCCGGGAGTATGGCTACACCTTC,CASSLSREYGYTF
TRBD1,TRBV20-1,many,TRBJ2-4,TGCAGTGCCCAGGACAGGTGGGGCAAAAACATTCAGTACTTC,CSAQDRWGKNIQYF
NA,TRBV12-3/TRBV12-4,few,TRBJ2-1,TGTGCCAGCAGCCCAAACGGCAGGGAACGGGATGAGCAGTTCTTC,CASSPNGRERDEQFF
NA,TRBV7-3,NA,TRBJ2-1,TGTGCCAGCAGCTTAATGTGGGCCAGCGGCAGTAATGAGCAGTTCTTC,CASSLMWASGSNEQFF
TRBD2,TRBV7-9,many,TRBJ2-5,TGTGCCAGCAGCATTTACGATCGGGGGGGGCAAGAGACCCAGTACTTC,CASSIYDRGGQETQYF
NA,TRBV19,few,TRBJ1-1,TGTGCCAGTAGTGGGGGGGCAGGACAGTTGAACACTGAAGCTTTCTTT,CASSGGAGQLNTEAFF
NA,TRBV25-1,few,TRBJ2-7,TGTGCCAGCAGTGACTGGGGGGCAGCCTACGAGCAGTACTTC,CASSDWGAAYEQYF
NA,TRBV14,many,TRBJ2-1,TGTGCCAGCAGCCAAGGGGGGACAATTGGCAATGAGCAGTTCTTC,CASSQGGTIGNEQFF
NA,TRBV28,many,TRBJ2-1,TGTGCCAGCAGTTTTTGGACCGCCGGGACGACCTACAATGAGCAGTTCTTC,CASSFWTAGTTYNEQFF
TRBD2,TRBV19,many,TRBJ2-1,TGTGCCAGTAGTATGGCCAGCGGGAGTTGGTATGAGCAGTTCTTC,CASSMASGSWYEQFF
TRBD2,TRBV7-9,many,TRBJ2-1,TGTGCCAGCAGAGGACTAGCGATCGATGAGCAGTTCTTC,CASRGLAIDEQFF
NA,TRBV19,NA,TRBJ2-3,TGTGCCAGTAGGAATGGTTTGAGCACAGATACGCAGTATTTT,CASRNGLSTDTQYF
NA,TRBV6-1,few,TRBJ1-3,TGTGCCAGCAGCCTATCAGGGGTGTCCGGAAACACCATATATTTT,CASSLSGVSGNTIYF
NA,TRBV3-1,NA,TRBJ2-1,TGTGCCAGCAGGGCCTACGTCGGGGAGTATCGAGAGCAGTTCTTC,CASRAYVGEYREQFF
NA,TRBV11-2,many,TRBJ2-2,TGTGCCAGCAGCCCGGTTTACACCGGGGAGCTGTTTTTT,CASSPVYTGELFF
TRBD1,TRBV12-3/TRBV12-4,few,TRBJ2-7,TGTGCCAGCAGCCGGTACGGGCCAAGGACAGGGGAGCAGTACTTC,CASSRYGPRTGEQYF
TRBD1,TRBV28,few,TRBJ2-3,TGTGCCAGCAGTTTAGGCCTACCGGGACAGGGGCAAGATACGCAGTATTTT,CASSLGLPGQGQDTQYF
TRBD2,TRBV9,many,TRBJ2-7,TGTGCCAGCAGCGTAGGGTTAGCGGGATCCGCCGAGCAGTACTTC,CASSVGLAGSAEQYF
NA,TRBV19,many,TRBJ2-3,TGTGCCAGTAGTCCCTGGGGAGCGGCTAGCACAGATACGCAGTATTTT,CASSPWGAASTDTQYF
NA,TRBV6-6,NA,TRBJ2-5,TGTGCCAGCAGTTACCGTAACCAAGAGACCCAGTACTTC,CASSYRNQETQYF
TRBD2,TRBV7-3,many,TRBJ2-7,TGTGCCAGCAGCTTAAACCCGGGACTAGTCTACGAGCAGTACTTC,CASSLNPGLVYEQYF
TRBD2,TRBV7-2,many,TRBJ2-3,TGTGCCGGGGGGACTACCGCTAGCACAGATACGCAGTATTTT,CAGGTTASTDTQYF
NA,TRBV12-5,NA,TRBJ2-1,TGTGCTAGTGGTTTGATAAAAGGTTCCAATGAGCAGTCCTTC,CASGLIKGSNEQSF
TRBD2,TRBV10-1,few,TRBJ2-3,TGCGCCAGCAGTGAGTCGAGTAAGGCGGGAGTGGCAGATACGCAGTATTTT,CASSESSKAGVADTQYF
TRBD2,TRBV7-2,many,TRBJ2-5,TGTGCCAGCAGCTCTAGCGGGAGGGAGACCCAGTACTTC,CASSSSGRETQYF
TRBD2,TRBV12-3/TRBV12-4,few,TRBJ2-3,TGTGCCAGCACCCGACTAGCGGGAAGAACAGATACGCAGTATTTT,CASTRLAGRTDTQYF
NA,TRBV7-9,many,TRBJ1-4,TGTGCCAGCAGCTCAGGAGGACCCCTCGGCGGCGAAAAACTGTTTTTT,CASSSGGPLGGEKLFF
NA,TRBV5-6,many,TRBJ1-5,TGTGCCAGCAGCCGCGGGACCAACCGGCGGGGGAGCAATCAGCCCCAGCATTTT,CASSRGTNRRGSNQPQHF
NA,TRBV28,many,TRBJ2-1,TGTGCCAGCAGTTTATCAGGGGTCGGCAATGAGCAGTTCTTC,CASSLSGVGNEQFF
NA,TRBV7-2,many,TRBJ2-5,TGTGCCAGCACCCAAATTTTATCCGGAGAGACCCAGTACTTC,CASTQILSGETQYF
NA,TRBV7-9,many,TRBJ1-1,TGTGCCAGCATGATGGACTTAAACACTGAAGCTTTCTTT,CASMMDLNTEAFF
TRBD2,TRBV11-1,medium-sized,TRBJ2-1,TGTGCCAGCAGCTTCAGGACTAGCGGGCGCAATGAGCAGTTCTTC,CASSFRTSGRNEQFF
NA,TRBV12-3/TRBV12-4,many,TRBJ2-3,TGTGCCAGCAGTTTTGGCGGTGGCACAGATACGCAGTATTTT,CASSFGGGTDTQYF
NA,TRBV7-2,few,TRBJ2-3,TGTGCCAGCAGCCCCGGGGGTTGGCGCACAGATACGCAGTATTTT,CASSPGGWRTDTQYF
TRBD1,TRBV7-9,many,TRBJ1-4,TGTGCCAGCAGCCCCGGGACAGGGGTGGATGAAAAACTGTTTTTT,CASSPGTGVDEKLFF
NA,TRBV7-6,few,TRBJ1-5,TGTGCCAGCAGCTTAGGGTCGGATCAGCCCCAGCATTTT,CASSLGSDQPQHF
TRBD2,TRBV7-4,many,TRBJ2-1,TGTGCCAGCAGGCATCACCCCCCAGCGGGAGACTACAATGAGCAGTTCTTC,CASRHHPPAGDYNEQFF
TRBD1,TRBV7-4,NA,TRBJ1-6,TGTGCCAGCAGCTTATTCGACAGGGGAAATTCACCCCTCCACTTT,CASSLFDRGNSPLHF
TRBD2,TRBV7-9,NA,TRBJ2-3,TGTGCCAGCAGCCAAGGGACTAGCGGTCACACAGATACGCAGTATTTT,CASSQGTSGHTDTQYF
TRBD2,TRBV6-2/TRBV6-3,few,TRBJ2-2,TGTGCCAGCAGGAGCGGGACTAACACCGGGGAGCTGTTTTTT,CASRSGTNTGELFF
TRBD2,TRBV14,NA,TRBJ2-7,TGTGCCAGCAGCCAAGCGAAGCGGGAGGGTAGAACCTACGAGCAGTACTTC,CASSQAKREGRTYEQYF
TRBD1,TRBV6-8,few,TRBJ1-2,TGTGCCAGCAGTGTAAGACAGGGGTTCCTCCCTACCTTCTATGGCTACACCTTC,CASSVRQGFLPTFYGYTF
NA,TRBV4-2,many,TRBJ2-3,TGTGCCAGCAGCCAAGACCTCGGGACCCGATACCGCACAGATACGCAGTATTTT,CASSQDLGTRYRTDTQYF
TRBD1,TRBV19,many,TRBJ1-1,TGTGCCAGTAGGTTTCCGGGACAGGGGGAAGGAACTGAAGCTTTCTTT,CASRFPGQGEGTEAFF
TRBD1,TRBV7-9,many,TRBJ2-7,TGTGCCAGCAGGCAATCCGGGACAGGCTACGAGCAGTACTTC,CASRQSGTGYEQYF
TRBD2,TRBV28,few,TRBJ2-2,TGTGCCAGCAGTTCGGGACTAGCGAACACCGGGGAGCTGTTTTTT,CASSSGLANTGELFF
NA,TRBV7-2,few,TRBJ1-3,TGTGCCAGCAGCATATCATCCACAGGAACTGGAAACACCATATATTTT,CASSISSTGTGNTIYF
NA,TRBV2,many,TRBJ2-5,TGTGCCAGCAGTAACTGGGAGACCCAGTACTTC,CASSNWETQYF